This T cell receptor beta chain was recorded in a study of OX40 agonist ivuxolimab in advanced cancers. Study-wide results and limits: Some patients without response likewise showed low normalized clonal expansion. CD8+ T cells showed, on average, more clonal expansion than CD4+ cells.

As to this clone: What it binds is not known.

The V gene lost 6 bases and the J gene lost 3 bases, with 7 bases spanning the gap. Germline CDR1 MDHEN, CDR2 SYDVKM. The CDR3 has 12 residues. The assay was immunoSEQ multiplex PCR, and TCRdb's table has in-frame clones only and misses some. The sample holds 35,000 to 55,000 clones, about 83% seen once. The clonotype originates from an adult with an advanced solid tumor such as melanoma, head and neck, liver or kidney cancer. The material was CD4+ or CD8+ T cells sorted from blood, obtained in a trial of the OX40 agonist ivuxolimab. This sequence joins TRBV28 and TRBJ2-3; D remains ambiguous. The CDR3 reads CASRPNTDTQYF. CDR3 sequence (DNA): TGTGCCAGCAGACCTAATACAGATACGCAGTATTTT.